Shown below are 19 T cell receptor beta chains from a single sample sequenced in a study of regulatory T cells in long-lasting Graves disease. Library construction for TCR beta used iRepertoire HTBI primers and Arm-PCR of CDR3 regions. TCRdb called the multiplex PCR reads again in MiXCR, with one record for every CDR3 protein. The table lists around 450,000 distinct CDR3 sequences, about 15% of them singletons. The time point here: newly diagnosed GD, antithyroid drugs for less than 3 months. The TCR library was prepared using RNA isolated from PBMCs. This sample was also put to use in a study of T cells in Graves' hyperthyroidism and ophthalmopathy.

The sample in question was peripheral blood mononuclear cells (PBMCs), obtained at new diagnosis, from a patient treated with antithyroid drugs. These receptors all stem from a woman in her 30s with Graves disease.

This chain uses TRBV12-3 or TRBV12-4 with TRBJ2-7; D is perhaps TRBD1 (5 bases). The length of the CDR3 is 13 residues. The V end lost 8 bases, the J end lost 2 bases, and 13 bases lay between the germline ends. The CDR3 reads CASGYTGAYEQYF. The CDR3 bases are TGTGCCAGCGGCTACACAGGCGCCTACGAGCAGTACTTC.

Here the CDR3 reads CASSLAEGRPPYEQYF. The CDR3 DNA is TGCGCCAGCAGCTTGGCCGAGGGGCGGCCCCCTTACGAGCAGTACTTC. This sequence joins TRBV5-1 and TRBJ2-7; D tentatively reads TRBD1 or TRBD2 (5 bases each). Germline lookup yields CDR1 SGHRS and CDR2 YFSETQ. The CDR3 runs to 16 residues. V was clipped by 0 bases and J by 4 bases, with 17 bases between them.

This clonotype came up a few times. The chain has TRBV5-1 and TRBJ2-7; 7 bases fit TRBD1. J was trimmed by 3 bases and V by 2 bases; bases with no gene match: 5. The CDR3 consists of 14 residues. Looked up from germline, CDR1 is SGHRS and CDR2 is YFSETQ. DNA of the CDR3: TGCGCCAGCAGCTTCAGCCAGGGGGTCTACGAGCAGTACTTC. It codes for CASSFSQGVYEQYF.

This rearrangement joins TRBV18 to TRBJ2-7; TRBD1 is a possible D gene (6 bases). The CDR3 extends over 15 amino acids. Germline V gene sequence: CDR1 KGHSH, CDR2 LQKENI. The V end lost 0 bases, the J end lost 1 base, and 10 bases lay between the germline ends. Here the CDR3 reads CASSPPNRVSYEQYF. CDR3 nucleotide sequence: TGTGCCAGCTCACCACCTAACAGGGTTTCCTACGAGCAGTACTTC.

This clonotype has at least ten counts. The chain recombines TRBV3-1 with TRBJ2-1; D uncertain. The CDR3 has 19 residues. CDR1 LGHDT and CDR2 YNNKEL come from the germline V gene (reference sequence). V shed 5 bases and J shed 5 bases, with 28 bases lying between them. CDR3 sequence reads: CASSLLREEQQFSHNEQFF. The CDR3 region has the DNA TGTGCCAGCAGCTTACTAAGAGAGGAACAGCAATTTTCCCACAATGAGCAGTTCTTC.

This clonotype was counted only a few times. The rearrangement joins TRBV5-1 to TRBJ2-7; the match to TRBD2 covers 8 bases. Germline CDR1 reads SGHRS; CDR2 reads YFSETQ. The CDR3 runs 14 residues. Unmatched junction bases numbered 3, after V lost 2 bases and J lost 2 bases. This CDR3 reads CASSLAGDPYEQYF. In nucleotides, the CDR3 is TGCGCCAGCAGCTTAGCGGGGGATCCCTACGAGCAGTACTTC.

This clonotype was seen repeatedly, ten times or more. The chain joins TRBV5-1 to TRBJ2-5; 13 bases agree with TRBD2. This CDR3 region has 18 residues. Germline CDR1 reads SGHRS; CDR2 reads YFSETQ. V lost 0 bases, J lost 1 base, and 6 bases stayed unmatched. CDR3 in DNA: TGCGCCAGCAGCTTGGGGACTAGCGGGAGAGGGTCCCAAGAGACCCAGTACTTC. Translation gives CASSLGTSGRGSQETQYF.

This clonotype turned up a few times. The V call is TRBV18, the J call TRBJ1-3; 9 bases match TRBD1. CDR1 KGHSH and CDR2 LQKENI come from the germline V gene. The CDR3 length is 16 residues. Trimming cost V 3 bases and J 3 bases; bases outside gene matches: 6. CDR3 protein: CASSPKQGAGGNTIYF. The CDR3 nucleotides read TGTGCCAGCTCACCCAAACAGGGGGCCGGTGGAAACACCATATATTTT.

This chain connects TRBV9 to TRBJ2-1; 9 nucleotides align to TRBD2. The J call may be mistaken, given a closer DNA end match to TRBJ2-5. In germline, CDR1 is SGDLS, CDR2 YYNGEE. The CDR3 is 15 amino acids. The CDR3 DNA reads TGTGCCAGCAGCGTAGATAGCGGGAGAGGGGAGACCCAGTACTTC. Translation: CASSVDSGRGETQYF.

This clonotype showed up just a few times. The chain carries TRBV15 and TRBJ2-3; D gene ambiguous. This CDR3 spans 13 amino acids. The germline CDR1 and CDR2 sequences are LNHNV and YYDKDF (reference sequence). V gave up 3 bases and J gave up 0 bases, with 4 bases separating them. The DNA of the CDR3 is TGTGCCACCAGCAGTGGTAGCACAGATACGCAGTATTTT. This encodes CATSSGSTDTQYF.

This clonotype was picked up many times. This rearrangement joins TRBV11-2 to TRBJ2-3; the D is unclear. The ends were cut back, 10 bases at V and 1 base at J, with 18 bases in the middle. The CDR3 is 15 residues long. Germline V lookup: CDR1 SGHAT, CDR2 FQNNGV. CDR3 coding DNA: TGTGCCACCACCGGTGAGAGACGGGGCACAGATACGCAGTATTTT. This gives the protein CATTGERRGTDTQYF.

This clonotype came up many times. This chain's CDR3 is CSVDMGDSTDTQYF. Here the CDR3 DNA reads TGCAGCGTTGACATGGGGGATAGCACAGATACGCAGTATTTT. The chain recombines TRBV29-1 with TRBJ2-3; TRBD1 or TRBD2 may be the D gene (5 bases each). Trimming stripped 3 bases from V and 0 bases from J, with 10 bases between. CDR1 is SQVTM and CDR2 is ANQGSEA in the germline V gene. There are 14 residues in the CDR3.

This clonotype is medium-sized within its sample. The V call is TRBV11-2, the J call TRBJ2-3; no clear D gene. CDR1 and CDR2 from the germline V gene are SGHAT and FQNNGV. Trimming shortened V by 4 bases and J by 2 bases, and 13 bases separated the two germline ends. This CDR3 is built from 15 residues. CDR3: CASSSGFGITDTQYF. The CDR3 DNA reads TGTGCCAGCAGCTCCGGGTTCGGAATCACAGATACGCAGTATTTT.

In this sample, this clonotype turned up a few times. The V call is TRBV9, the J call TRBJ2-2; D possibly corresponds to TRBD2 (5 bases). Germline V gives CDR1 SGDLS, CDR2 YYNGEE. The length of the CDR3 is 13 residues. V was clipped by 7 bases and J by 5 bases, with 12 bases between them. This CDR3 is CASGPSGTGELFF. In DNA, the CDR3 is TGTGCCAGCGGTCCCTCGGGGACCGGGGAGCTGTTTTTT.

This clonotype showed up just a few times. This chain links TRBV6-1 with TRBJ2-7, with 7 nucleotides matching TRBD2. Per germline, CDR1 MNHNS and CDR2 SASEGT. The J segment lost 3 bases and the V segment lost 6 bases, leaving 17 bases of the junction unmatched. The CDR3 sequence is 17 residues long. The CDR3 region is CASSLPSFPASGYEQYF. CDR3 coding DNA: TGTGCCAGCAGCTTACCCTCCTTCCCGGCTAGCGGCTACGAGCAGTACTTC.

This clonotype came up many times. This chain links TRBV4-1 with TRBJ2-3, with D uncertain. This CDR3 spans 14 amino acids. The germline gives CDR1 MGHRA, CDR2 YSYEKL. V was clipped by 0 bases and J by 2 bases, with 6 bases between them. The CDR3 loop reads CASSQDHHTDTQYF. CDR3 DNA sequence: TGCGCCAGCAGCCAAGATCACCACACAGATACGCAGTATTTT.

At least ten counts were recorded for this clonotype. The V gene is TRBV20-1, the J gene TRBJ2-7; 14 bases match TRBD2. Germline loops: CDR1 DFQATT, CDR2 SNEGSKA (reference sequence). V shed 6 bases, J shed 7 bases, and the junction held 8 bases outside the gene matches. This CDR3 has 14 residues. The CDR3 DNA reads TGCAGTGCCAGACTAGCGGGAGGGCCTAAAGAGCAGTACTTC. Translating it yields CSARLAGGPKEQYF.

This clonotype has more than one count but fewer than ten. The V and J genes are TRBV12-5 and TRBJ2-2; D is perhaps TRBD1 or TRBD2 (6 bases each). The germline V and J ends were trimmed by 5 bases and 1 base, with 14 bases remaining between them. Germline assignment: CDR1 LGHNT and CDR2 FRNRAP. This CDR3 comprises 16 residues. The chain's CDR3 is CASGPQGTRNTGELFF. In nucleotides, the CDR3 is TGTGCTAGTGGTCCCCAGGGGACTCGGAACACCGGGGAGCTGTTTTTT.

A few counts support this clonotype. The chain carries TRBV29-1 and TRBJ2-7, with TRBD2 identical over 7 bases. The CDR3 is 13 amino acids. Germline values: CDR1 SQVTM, CDR2 ANQGSEA. With 7 bases clipped from V and 1 base from J, the junction kept 7 bases outside the gene matches. Here the CDR3 reads CSARTRSSYEQYF. The DNA for the CDR3 is TGCAGCGCTAGGACTAGGTCGTCCTACGAGCAGTACTTC.